This T cell receptor beta chain was sequenced for a study of cytomegalovirus exposure and HLA in healthy donors. Primers for the PCR totalled 60 Vbeta and 13 Jbeta. Assay used: immunoSEQ multiplex PCR; TCRdb lists only in-frame clones, some missing. The table includes 150,000 to 200,000 clones, 75% to 85% detected once. A note on this clone: Its antigen remains unidentified.

The length of the CDR3 is 16 residues. From germline, CDR1 is SGHTA and CDR2 FQGNSA. The V gene end was trimmed by 5 bases and the J gene end by 5 bases; junction bases not matched to a gene: 5. Study observations and caveats: Immune exposure was documented only through CMV serostatus.

Sequenced sample: PBMCs. The chain has TRBV7-2 and TRBJ2-5; TRBD2 agrees at 16 bases. The receptor was derived from a young man in good health and CMV-seropositive. The CDR3 sequence: CASSPGTSGGAETQYF. CDR3 DNA sequence: TGTGCCAGCAGCCCCGGGACTAGCGGGGGGGCGGAGACCCAGTACTTC.